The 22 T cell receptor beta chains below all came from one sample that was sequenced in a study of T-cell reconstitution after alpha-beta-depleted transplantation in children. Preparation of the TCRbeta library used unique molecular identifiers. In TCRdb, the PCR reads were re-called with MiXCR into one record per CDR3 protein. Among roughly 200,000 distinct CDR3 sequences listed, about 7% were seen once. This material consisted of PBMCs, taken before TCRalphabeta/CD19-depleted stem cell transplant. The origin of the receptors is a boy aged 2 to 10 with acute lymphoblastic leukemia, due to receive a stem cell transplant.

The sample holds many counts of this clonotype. The CDR3 DNA reads TGCAGCGTCGCGGACAGAGATCAGCCCCAGCATTTT. This sequence encodes CSVADRDQPQHF. The chain links TRBV29-1 to TRBJ1-5; possibly TRBD1 for D (6 bases). V lost 6 bases and J 5 bases, leaving 11 bases between the germline ends. The CDR3 has 12 amino acids. Germline CDR1 is SQVTM and CDR2 is ANQGSEA.

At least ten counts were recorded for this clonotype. The DNA of the CDR3 is TGCGCCAGCAGCCAAGCCCGGACAGGGCCGGACAATGAGCAGTTCTTC. It encodes CASSQARTGPDNEQFF. V and J are TRBV4-3 and TRBJ2-1, with 8 positions matching TRBD1. Germline-derived CDR1 and CDR2 are LGHNA and YSLEER. Trimming removed 1 base from V and 5 bases from J; junction bases left unmatched: 7. CDR3 length equals 16 residues.

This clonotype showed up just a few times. In nucleotides, the CDR3 is TGTGCCAGCAGCTTAGCGCGAGGGACCGGCACCTACGAGCAGTACTTC. This codes for CASSLARGTGTYEQYF. The chain couples TRBV7-9 to TRBJ2-7; D is tentatively TRBD1 or TRBD2 (5 bases each). The CDR3 spans 16 residues. Between the trimmed V and J ends, which lost 0 bases and 2 bases, there was a span of 14 bases. Looked up from germline, CDR1 is SEHNR and CDR2 is FQNEAQ (reference sequence).

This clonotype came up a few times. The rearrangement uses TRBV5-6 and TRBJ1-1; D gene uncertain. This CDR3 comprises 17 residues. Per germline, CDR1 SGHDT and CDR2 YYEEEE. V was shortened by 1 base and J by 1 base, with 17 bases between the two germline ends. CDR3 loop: CASSLQVIQEWNTEAFF. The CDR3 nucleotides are TGTGCCAGCAGCTTGCAAGTGATTCAGGAATGGAACACTGAAGCTTTCTTT.

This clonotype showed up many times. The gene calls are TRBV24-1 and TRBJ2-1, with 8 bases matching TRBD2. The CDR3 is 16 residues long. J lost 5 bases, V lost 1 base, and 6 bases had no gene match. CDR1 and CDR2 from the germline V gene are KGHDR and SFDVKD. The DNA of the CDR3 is TGTGCCACCAGTGATTTTTACGGGGGGGCCCACAATGAGCAGTTCTTC. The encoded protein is CATSDFYGGAHNEQFF.

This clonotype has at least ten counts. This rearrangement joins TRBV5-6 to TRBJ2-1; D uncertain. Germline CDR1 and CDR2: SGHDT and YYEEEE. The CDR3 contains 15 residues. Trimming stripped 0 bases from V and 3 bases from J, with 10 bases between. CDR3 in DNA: TGTGCCAGCAGCTTGGACCAAACGGGCTACAATGAGCAGTTCTTC. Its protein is CASSLDQTGYNEQFF.

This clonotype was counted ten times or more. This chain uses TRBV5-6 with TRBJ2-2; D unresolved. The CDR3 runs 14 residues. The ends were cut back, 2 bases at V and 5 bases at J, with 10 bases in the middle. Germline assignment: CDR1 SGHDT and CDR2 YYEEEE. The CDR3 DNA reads TGTGCCAGCAGCTTATTTCAAGGTACCGGGGAGCTGTTTTTT. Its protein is CASSLFQGTGELFF.

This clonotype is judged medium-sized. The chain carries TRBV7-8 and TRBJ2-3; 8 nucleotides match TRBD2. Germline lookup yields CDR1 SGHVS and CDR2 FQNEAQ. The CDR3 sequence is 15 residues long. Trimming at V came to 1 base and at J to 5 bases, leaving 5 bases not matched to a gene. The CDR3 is CASSLDGGGIDTQYF. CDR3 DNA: TGTGCCAGCAGCTTAGACGGGGGGGGTATAGATACGCAGTATTTT.

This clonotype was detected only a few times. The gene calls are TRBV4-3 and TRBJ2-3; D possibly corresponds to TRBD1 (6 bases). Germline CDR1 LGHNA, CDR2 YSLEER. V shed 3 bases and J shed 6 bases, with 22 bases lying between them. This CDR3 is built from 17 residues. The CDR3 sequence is CASSQGSVTGGFDTQYF. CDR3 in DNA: TGCGCCAGCAGCCAGGGTTCGGTGACAGGTGGGTTTGATACGCAGTATTTT.

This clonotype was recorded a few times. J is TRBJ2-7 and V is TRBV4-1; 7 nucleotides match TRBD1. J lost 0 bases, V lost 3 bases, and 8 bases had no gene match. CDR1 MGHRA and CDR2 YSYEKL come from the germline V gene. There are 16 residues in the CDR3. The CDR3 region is CASSHSPGQSSYEQYF. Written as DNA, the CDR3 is TGCGCCAGCAGCCACAGCCCGGGACAGAGCTCCTACGAGCAGTACTTC.

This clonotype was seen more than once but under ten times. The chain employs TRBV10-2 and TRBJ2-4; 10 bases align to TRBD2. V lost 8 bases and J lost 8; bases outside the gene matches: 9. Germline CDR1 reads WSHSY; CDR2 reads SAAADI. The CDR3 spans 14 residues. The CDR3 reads CASGGRLAGHIQYF. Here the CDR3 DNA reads TGCGCCAGCGGGGGGCGACTAGCGGGTCACATTCAGTACTTC.

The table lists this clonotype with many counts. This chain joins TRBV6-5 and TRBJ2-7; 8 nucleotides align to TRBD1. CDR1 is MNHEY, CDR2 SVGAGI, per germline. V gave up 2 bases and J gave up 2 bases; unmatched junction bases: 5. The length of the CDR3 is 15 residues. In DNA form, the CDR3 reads TGTGCCAGCAGTTACCAAAGGACAGGGACCTACGAGCAGTACTTC. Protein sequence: CASSYQRTGTYEQYF.

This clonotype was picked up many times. The CDR3 spells CASSQAPKYQETQYF. Written as DNA, the CDR3 is TGTGCCAGCAGCCAAGCCCCCAAGTACCAAGAGACCCAGTACTTC. This chain links TRBV3-1 with TRBJ2-5; D uncertain. The CDR3 spans 15 residues. Per germline, CDR1 LGHDT and CDR2 YNNKEL (reference sequence). Trimming cost V 1 base and J 0 bases, with 9 bases left between them.

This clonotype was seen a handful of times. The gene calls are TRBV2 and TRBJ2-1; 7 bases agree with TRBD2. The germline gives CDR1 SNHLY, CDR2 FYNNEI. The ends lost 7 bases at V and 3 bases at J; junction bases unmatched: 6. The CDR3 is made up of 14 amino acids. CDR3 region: CASIPRDYYNEQFF. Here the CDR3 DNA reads TGTGCCAGCATCCCCAGGGACTACTACAATGAGCAGTTCTTC.

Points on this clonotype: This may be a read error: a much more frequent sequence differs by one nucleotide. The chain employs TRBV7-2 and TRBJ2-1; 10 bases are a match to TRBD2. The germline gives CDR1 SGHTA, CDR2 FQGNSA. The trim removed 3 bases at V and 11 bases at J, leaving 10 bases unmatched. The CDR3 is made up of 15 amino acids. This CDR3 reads CASSLSGGAIDKQFF. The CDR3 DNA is TGTGCCAGCAGCTTGAGCGGGGGGGCCATAGATAAGCAGTTCTTC.

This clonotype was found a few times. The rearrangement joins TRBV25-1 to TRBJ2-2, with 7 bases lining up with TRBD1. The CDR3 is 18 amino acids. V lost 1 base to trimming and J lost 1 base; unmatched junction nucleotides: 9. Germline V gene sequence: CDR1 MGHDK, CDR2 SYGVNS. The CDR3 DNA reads TGTGCCAGCAGTGAATTGGCTTGGGACAGACTGAACACCGGGGAGCTGTTTTTT. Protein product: CASSELAWDRLNTGELFF.

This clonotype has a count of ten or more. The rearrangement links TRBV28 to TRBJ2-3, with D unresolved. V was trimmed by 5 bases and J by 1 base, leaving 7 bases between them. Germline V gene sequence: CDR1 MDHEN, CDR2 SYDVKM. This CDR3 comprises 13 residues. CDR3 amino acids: CASSGGGTDTQYF. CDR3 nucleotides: TGTGCCAGCAGTGGTGGAGGCACAGATACGCAGTATTTT.

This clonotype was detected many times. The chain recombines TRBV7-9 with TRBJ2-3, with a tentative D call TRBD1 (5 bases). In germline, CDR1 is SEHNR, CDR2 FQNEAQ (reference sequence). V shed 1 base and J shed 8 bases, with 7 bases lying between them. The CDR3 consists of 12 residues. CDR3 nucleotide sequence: TGTGCCAGCAGCTTAGTCCAGGGTACGCAGTATTTT. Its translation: CASSLVQGTQYF.

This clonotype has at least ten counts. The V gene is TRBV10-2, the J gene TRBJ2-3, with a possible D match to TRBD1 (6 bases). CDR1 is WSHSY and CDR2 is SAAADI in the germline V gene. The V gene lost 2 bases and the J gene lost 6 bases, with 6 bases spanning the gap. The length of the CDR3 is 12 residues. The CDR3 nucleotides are TGCGCCAGCAGTGAGACAGGGGATACGCAGTATTTT. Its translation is CASSETGDTQYF.

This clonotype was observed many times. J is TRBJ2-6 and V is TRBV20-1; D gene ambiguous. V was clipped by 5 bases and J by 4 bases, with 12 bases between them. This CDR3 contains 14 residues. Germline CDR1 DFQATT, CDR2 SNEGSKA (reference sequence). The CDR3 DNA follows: TGCAGTGCTTCACCAGGTTCCGGGGCCAACGTCCTGACTTTC. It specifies CSASPGSGANVLTF.

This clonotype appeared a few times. CDR3 loop: CASSQQTGRPNYGYTF. For the CDR3, the DNA is TGCGCCAGCAGCCAACAGACAGGGCGTCCTAACTATGGCTACACCTTC. This rearrangement joins TRBV4-1 to TRBJ1-2; 7 positions match TRBD1. The CDR3 covers 16 residues. Germline CDR1 MGHRA, CDR2 YSYEKL. V shed 2 bases and J 0 bases; nucleotides not matched to a gene: 6.

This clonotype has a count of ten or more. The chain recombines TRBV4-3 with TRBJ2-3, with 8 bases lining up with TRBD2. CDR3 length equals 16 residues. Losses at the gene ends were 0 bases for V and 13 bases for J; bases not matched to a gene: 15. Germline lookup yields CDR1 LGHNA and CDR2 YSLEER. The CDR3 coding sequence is TGCGCCAGCAGCCAAGACACCGGGACTAGTTCCCTTCTCGAGTATTTT. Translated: CASSQDTGTSSLLEYF.